The sequence of this T cell receptor beta chain was determined in a study of T-cell reconstitution after alpha-beta-depleted transplantation in children. V was shortened by 3 bases and J by 6 bases, with 17 bases between the two germline ends. CDR1 SQVTM and CDR2 ANQGSEA come from the germline V gene. The CDR3 runs to 14 residues. It was with unique molecular identifiers that the TCRbeta library was prepared. TCRdb fed the PCR reads into MiXCR, producing one record per CDR3 protein. The table has more than 550,000 distinct CDR3 sequences, approximately 10% seen once. The source is a human donor who donated a stem cell graft to a child with acute myeloid leukemia. The chain carries TRBV29-1 and TRBJ1-1, with unresolved D. The material sequenced was PBMCs from the stem cell graft donor, taken from the stem cell graft. The CDR3 reads CSVEENTPGAEAFF. CDR3 DNA sequence: TGCAGCGTTGAGGAGAACACACCCGGGGCTGAAGCTTTCTTT.